These T cell receptor beta chains were read from a single sample in a study of shared clonotypes between healthy human individuals. The table came from immunoSEQ multiplex PCR; TCRdb's copy has only in-frame clones and leaves some out. The data hold 1.5 million to 2.5 million clones, with about 94% observed a single time. Sequencing used naive CD8+ T cells sorted from blood. These receptors all come from a man between 18 and 35 years old in good health. The CDR3 runs from the conserved cysteine through the conserved F or W. The order of the fields is CDR3 protein, CDR3 DNA, D gene, V gene, J gene. D genes are given only for firm matches.

CASSLDGGETQYF	TGTGCCAGCAGCTTAGACGGTGGGGAGACCCAGTACTTC	NA	TRBV7-9	TRBJ2-5
CASREPGQYNEQFF	TGTGCCAGCAGAGAACCGGGACAGTACAATGAGCAGTTCTTC	TRBD1	TRBV6-1	TRBJ2-1
CASSLTGTSVRETQYF	TGTGCCAGCAGCTTAACCGGGACTAGCGTTAGAGAGACCCAGTACTTC	TRBD2	TRBV7-8	TRBJ2-5
CASSLPNRGDTQYF	TGTGCCAGCAGCCTACCCAACCGAGGGGATACGCAGTATTTT	NA	TRBV13	TRBJ2-3
CASSAVGGFYGYTF	TGTGCCAGCAGTGCCGTGGGAGGGTTCTATGGCTACACCTTC	NA	TRBV25-1	TRBJ1-2
CASSDVLSVTEGYEQYF	TGTGCCAGCAGTGACGTTCTGTCTGTGACAGAGGGGTACGAGCAGTACTTC	NA	TRBV2	TRBJ2-7
CASSLQRIGTYEQYF	TGTGCCAGCAGTTTGCAGAGGATAGGGACCTACGAGCAGTACTTC	NA	TRBV27	TRBJ2-7
CASSQVIAGEETQYF	TGCGCCAGCAGCCAAGTTATAGCGGGAGAAGAGACCCAGTACTTC	TRBD2	TRBV4-3	TRBJ2-5
CASSPTTVYYEQYF	TGTGCCAGCAGTCCCACGACAGTCTACTACGAGCAGTACTTC	NA	TRBV27	TRBJ2-7
CSVPEDTQYF	TGCAGTGTCCCGGAGGATACGCAGTATTTT	NA	TRBV20-1	TRBJ2-3
CASSQEEGAVTEAFF	TGCGCCAGCAGCCAAGAAGAGGGGGCGGTTACTGAAGCTTTCTTT	TRBD1	TRBV4-1	TRBJ1-1